This T cell receptor beta chain was found in a study of CD8 T cells in Susac syndrome (dated by TCRdb to the late 2010s). Broadly, across the study: The study used repertoire sequencing to test whether antigen drove CD8+ T cell activation and differentiation in Susac syndrome. Clonality of the CD8+ T cell repertoire was compared between more than 9 healthy donors, some 14 Susac syndrome patients and fewer than 16 multiple sclerosis patients.

Points on this clonotype: Its antigen target is currently unknown. Per-base qualities were not stored, and no clone one base away is much larger.

RNA was extracted using the RNeasy kit, and about 0.5 to 1 ug of the RNA was reverse transcribed with random hexamers. TCR beta CDR3 regions were amplified with the immunoSEQ multiplex PCR assay covering 54 Vbeta and 13 Jbeta segments. PCR amplification bias was corrected using a synthetic template baseline for primer optimization and computational correction. Per the source publication's procedure: Only productive sequences were kept, with reads annotated to V, D and J genes according to IMGT and analyzed in immunoSEQ Analyzer. Clonality was calculated as one minus the Shannon entropy normalized by log2 of the number of productive unique sequences. Public and private clones were assessed among the 100 most prevalent clones of each patient and control. Clones were defined as Susac-specific if absent from the healthy and MS cohorts, from 900 to 1,300 published viral clones and from other ImmuneACCESS disease sequences. Using fastp trimming at Q25 and MiXCR clonotype assembly, TCRdb reanalyzed the public sequencing data and kept in-frame beta chains. Every distinct CDR3 protein forms one entry, paired with its most common genes and DNA. TCRdb's processing, not the authors' own work, is the source of the V and J calls. The sample table contains about 300,000 distinct CDR3 sequences; only one count was recorded for around 91% of them. The ten largest clones capture approximately 0.2% of the sample.

The CDR3 runs 15 amino acids, cysteine and phenylalanine included. Just the 45-base CDR3 DNA is kept, in frame starting at base 1. Trimming removed 4 bases from V and 4 bases from J; the gene matches leave 5 bases unexplained. Peripheral blood CD8+ and CD4+ T cells from healthy donors, Susac syndrome patients and multiple sclerosis patients were profiled by high-throughput TCR beta sequencing. Treatment-naive patients with stable or active relapsing-remitting disease fulfilling revised McDonald criteria were used as multiple sclerosis controls. Bulk CD8+ and CD4+ T cells were purified by magnetic negative isolation, whereas CD8+ TEMRA cells were enriched by FACS. Blood was drawn into EDTA tubes, processed within 24 hours, and PBMCs were isolated by density gradient centrifugation. PBMCs destined for TCR sequencing were cryopreserved in liquid nitrogen and later thawed in a 37 °C water bath. The sorted or isolated CD4+, CD8+ and CD8+ TEMRA cells reached a purity of at least 90%.

Here is what the overall study found, with its caveats: The number of individuals in the TCR sequencing and HLA analysis was recognized as being relatively small.

The receptor comes from a human donor with multiple sclerosis. The chain joins TRBV12-3 or TRBV12-4 to TRBJ1-2, with TRBD1 identical over 11 junction bases. The source material was CD8+ T cells from PBMCs. The CDR3 region reads CASSSPGTGGYGYTF. The nucleotide sequence reads as follows: TGTGCCAGCAGTTCCCCCGGGACAGGGGGCTATGGCTACACCTTC.